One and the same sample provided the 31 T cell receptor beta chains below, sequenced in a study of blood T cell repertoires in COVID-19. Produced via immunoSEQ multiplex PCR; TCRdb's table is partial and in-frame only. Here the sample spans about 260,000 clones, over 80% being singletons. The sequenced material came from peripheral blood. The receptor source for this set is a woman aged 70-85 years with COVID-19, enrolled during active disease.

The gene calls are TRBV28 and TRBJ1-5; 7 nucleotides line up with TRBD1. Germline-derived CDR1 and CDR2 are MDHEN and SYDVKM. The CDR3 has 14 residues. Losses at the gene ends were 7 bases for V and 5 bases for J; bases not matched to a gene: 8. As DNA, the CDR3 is TGTGCCAGCAAAACGGGACAGACAGATCAGCCCCAGCATTTT. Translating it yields CASKTGQTDQPQHF.

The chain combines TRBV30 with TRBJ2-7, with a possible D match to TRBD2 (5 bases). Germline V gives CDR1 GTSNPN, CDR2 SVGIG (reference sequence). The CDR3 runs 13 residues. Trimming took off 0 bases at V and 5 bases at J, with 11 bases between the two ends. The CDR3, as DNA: TGTGCCTGGAGTGTACGAGGGTTCAACGAGCAGTACTTC. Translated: CAWSVRGFNEQYF. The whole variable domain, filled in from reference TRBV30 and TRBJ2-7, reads SQTIHQWPATLVQPVGSPLSLECTVEGTSNPNLYWYRQAAGRGLQLLFYSVGIGQISSEVPQNLSASRPQDRQFILSSKKLLLSDSGFYLCAWSVRGFNEQYFGPGTRLTVT.

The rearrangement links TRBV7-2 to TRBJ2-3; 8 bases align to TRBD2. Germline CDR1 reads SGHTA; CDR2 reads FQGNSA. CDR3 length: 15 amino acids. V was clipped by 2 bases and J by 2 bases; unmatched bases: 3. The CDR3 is CASSLRAGATDTQYF. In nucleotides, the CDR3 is TGTGCCAGCAGCTTAAGAGCGGGAGCCACAGATACGCAGTATTTT.

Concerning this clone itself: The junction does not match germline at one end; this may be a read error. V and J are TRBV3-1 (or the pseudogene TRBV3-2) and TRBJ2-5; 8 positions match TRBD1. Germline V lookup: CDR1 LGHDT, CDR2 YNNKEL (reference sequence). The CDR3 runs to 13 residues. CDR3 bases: TGTGCTAGCAGCCAGGACAGGGCAGAGACCCAGTACTTC. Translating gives CASSQDRAETQYF.

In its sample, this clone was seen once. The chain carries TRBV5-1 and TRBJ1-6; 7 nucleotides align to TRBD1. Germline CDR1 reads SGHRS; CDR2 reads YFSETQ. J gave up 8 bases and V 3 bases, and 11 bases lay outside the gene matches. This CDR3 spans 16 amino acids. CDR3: CASSSIPADRYSPLHF. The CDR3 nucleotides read TGCGCCAGCAGCTCCATCCCCGCGGACAGGTATTCACCCCTCCACTTT.

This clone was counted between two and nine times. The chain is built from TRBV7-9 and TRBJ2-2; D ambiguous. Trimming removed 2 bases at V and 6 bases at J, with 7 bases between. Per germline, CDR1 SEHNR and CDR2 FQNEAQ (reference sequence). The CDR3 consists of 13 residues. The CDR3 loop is CASSLLVAGELFF. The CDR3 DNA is TGTGCCAGCAGCTTATTAGTGGCCGGGGAGCTGTTTTTT.

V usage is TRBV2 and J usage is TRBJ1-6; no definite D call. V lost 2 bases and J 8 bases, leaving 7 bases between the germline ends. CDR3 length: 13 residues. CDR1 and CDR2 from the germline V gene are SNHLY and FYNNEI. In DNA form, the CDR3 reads TGTGCCAGCAGTGAACTCCGGGATTCACCCCTCCACTTT. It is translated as CASSELRDSPLHF.

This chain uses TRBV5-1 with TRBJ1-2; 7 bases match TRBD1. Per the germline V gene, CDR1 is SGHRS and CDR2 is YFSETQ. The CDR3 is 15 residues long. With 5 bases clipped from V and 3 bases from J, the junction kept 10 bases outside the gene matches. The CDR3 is CASSSGTATYYGYTF. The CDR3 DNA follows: TGCGCCAGCAGTTCCGGGACAGCCACTTACTATGGCTACACCTTC. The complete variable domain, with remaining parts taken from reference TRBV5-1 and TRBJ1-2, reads KAGVTQTPRYLIKTRGQQVTLSCSPISGHRSVSWYQQTPGQGLQFLFEYFSETQRNKGNFPGRFSGRQFSNSRSEMNVSTLELGDSALYLCASSSGTATYYGYTFGSGTRLTVV.

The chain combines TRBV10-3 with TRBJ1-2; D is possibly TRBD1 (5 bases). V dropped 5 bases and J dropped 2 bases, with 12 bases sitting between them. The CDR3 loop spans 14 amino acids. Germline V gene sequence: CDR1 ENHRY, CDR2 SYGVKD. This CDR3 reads CAISLGQTNYGYTF. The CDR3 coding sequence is TGTGCCATCAGTCTGGGGCAGACGAACTATGGCTACACCTTC.

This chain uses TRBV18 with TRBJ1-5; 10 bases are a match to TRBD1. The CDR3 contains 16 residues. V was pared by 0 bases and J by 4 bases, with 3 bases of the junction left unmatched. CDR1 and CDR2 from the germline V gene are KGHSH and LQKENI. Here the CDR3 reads CASSPPGQGRNQPQHF. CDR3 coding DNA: TGTGCCAGCTCACCACCGGGACAGGGGAGAAATCAGCCCCAGCATTTT.

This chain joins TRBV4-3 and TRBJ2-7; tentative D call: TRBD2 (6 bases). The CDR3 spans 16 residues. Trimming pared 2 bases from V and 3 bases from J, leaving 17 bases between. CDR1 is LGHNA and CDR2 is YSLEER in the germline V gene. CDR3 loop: CASSQPQFGTYYEQYF. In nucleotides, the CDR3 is TGCGCCAGCAGCCAACCCCAGTTCGGGACTTACTACGAGCAGTACTTC.

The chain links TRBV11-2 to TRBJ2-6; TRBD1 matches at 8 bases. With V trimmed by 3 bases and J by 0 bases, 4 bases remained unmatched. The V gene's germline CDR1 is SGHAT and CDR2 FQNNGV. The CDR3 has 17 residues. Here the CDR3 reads CASSFTGGDSGANVLTF. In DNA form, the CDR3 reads TGTGCCAGCAGCTTCACAGGGGGTGACTCTGGGGCCAACGTCCTGACTTTC.

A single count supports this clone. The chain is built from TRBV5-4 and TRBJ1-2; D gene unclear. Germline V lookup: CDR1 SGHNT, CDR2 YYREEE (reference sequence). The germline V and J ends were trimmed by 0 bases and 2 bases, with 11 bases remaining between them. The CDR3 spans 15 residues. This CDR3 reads CASSLGYSSNYGYTF. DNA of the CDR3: TGTGCCAGCAGCTTGGGTTACAGTTCAAACTATGGCTACACCTTC.

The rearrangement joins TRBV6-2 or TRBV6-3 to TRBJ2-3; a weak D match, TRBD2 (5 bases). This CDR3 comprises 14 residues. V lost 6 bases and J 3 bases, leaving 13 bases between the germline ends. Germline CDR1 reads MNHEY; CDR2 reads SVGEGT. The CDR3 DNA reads TGTGCCAGCAGCCGACTCTCGGGGACAGATACGCAGTATTTT. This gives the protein CASSRLSGTDTQYF.

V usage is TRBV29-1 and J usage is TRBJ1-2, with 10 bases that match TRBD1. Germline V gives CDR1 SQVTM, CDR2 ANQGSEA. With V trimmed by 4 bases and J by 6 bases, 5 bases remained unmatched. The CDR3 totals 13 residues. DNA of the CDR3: TGCAGCGTTGGAAGACAGGGGGCTGATGGCTACACCTTC. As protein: CSVGRQGADGYTF.

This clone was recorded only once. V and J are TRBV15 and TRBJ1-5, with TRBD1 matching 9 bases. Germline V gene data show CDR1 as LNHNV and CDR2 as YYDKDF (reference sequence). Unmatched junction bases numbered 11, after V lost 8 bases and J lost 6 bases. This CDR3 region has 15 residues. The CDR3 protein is CATSLFGTGTQPQHF. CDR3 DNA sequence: TGTGCCACCTCTCTTTTCGGGACAGGGACTCAGCCCCAGCATTTT.

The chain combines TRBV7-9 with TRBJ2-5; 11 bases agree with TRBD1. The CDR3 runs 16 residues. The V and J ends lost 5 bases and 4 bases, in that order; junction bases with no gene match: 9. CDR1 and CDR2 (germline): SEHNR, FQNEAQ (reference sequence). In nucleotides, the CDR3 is TGTGCCAGCAGCAGAAGGACAGGGGGCCGGGGAGAGACCCAGTACTTC. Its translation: CASSRRTGGRGETQYF.

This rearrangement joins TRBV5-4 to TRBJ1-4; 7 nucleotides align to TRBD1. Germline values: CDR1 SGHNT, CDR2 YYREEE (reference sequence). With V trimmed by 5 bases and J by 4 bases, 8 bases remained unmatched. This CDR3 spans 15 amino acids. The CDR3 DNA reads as TGTGCCAGCAGTTCGCGGGGGGACAGTAATGAAAAACTGTTTTTT. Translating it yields CASSSRGDSNEKLFF.

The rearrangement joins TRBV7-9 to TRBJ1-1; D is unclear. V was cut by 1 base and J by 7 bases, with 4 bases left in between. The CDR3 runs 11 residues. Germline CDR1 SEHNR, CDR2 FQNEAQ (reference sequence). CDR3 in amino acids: CASSLGLEAFF. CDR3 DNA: TGTGCCAGCAGCTTAGGGCTTGAAGCTTTCTTT.

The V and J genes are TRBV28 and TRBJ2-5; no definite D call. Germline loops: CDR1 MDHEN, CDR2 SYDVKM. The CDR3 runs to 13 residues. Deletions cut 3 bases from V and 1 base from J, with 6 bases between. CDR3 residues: CASSFGFQETQYF. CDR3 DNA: TGTGCCAGCAGTTTTGGCTTCCAAGAGACCCAGTACTTC.

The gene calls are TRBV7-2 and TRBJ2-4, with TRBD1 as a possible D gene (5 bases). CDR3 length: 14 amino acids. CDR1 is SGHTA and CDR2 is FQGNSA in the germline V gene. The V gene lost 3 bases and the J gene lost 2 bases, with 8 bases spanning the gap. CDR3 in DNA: TGTGCCAGCAGCTTTGGGGCTTCCAAAAACATTCAGTACTTC. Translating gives CASSFGASKNIQYF.

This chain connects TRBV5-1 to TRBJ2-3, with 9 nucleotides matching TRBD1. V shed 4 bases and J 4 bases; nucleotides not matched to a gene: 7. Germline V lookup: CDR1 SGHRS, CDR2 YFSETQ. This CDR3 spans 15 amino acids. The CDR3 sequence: CASSARDRVADTQYF. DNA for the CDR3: TGCGCCAGCAGCGCACGGGACAGGGTGGCAGATACGCAGTATTTT.

CDR3 sequence reads: CASSLAGDTQYF. Written as DNA, the CDR3 is TGTGCCAGCAGCCTAGCGGGAGATACGCAGTATTTT. The chain links TRBV9 to TRBJ2-3, with 8 bases fitting TRBD2. The J segment lost 5 bases and the V segment lost 4 bases, leaving 0 bases of the junction unmatched. The CDR3 consists of 12 residues. Germline assignment: CDR1 SGDLS and CDR2 YYNGEE.

CDR3 residues: CASSRTGSSETQYF. The DNA for the CDR3 is TGTGCCAGTAGTAGGACAGGGTCCTCGGAGACCCAGTACTTC. The chain links TRBV19 to TRBJ2-5; 8 bases are shared with TRBD1. The ends lost 4 bases at V and 5 bases at J; junction bases unmatched: 6. CDR1 is LNHDA and CDR2 is SQIVND in the germline V gene (reference sequence). This CDR3 region has 14 residues.

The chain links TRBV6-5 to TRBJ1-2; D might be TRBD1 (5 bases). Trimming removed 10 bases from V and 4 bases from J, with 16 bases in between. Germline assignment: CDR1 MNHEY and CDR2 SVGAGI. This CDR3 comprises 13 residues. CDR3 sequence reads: CATSPDRLYGYTF. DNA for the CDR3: TGTGCCACCTCACCCGACAGACTCTATGGCTACACCTTC.

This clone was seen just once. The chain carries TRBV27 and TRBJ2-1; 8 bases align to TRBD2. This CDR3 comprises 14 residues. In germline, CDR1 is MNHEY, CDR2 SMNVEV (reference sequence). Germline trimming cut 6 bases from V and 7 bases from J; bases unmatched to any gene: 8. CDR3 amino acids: CASSLGTSVNEQFF. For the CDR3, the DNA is TGTGCCAGCAGCCTCGGGACTAGTGTGAATGAGCAGTTCTTC.

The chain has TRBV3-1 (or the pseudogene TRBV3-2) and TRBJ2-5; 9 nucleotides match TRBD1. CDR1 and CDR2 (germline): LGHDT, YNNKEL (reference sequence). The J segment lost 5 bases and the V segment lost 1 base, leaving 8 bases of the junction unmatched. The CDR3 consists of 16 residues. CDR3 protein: CASSQAGTGPLETQYF. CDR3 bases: TGTGCCAGCAGCCAAGCCGGGACAGGGCCCCTTGAGACCCAGTACTTC.

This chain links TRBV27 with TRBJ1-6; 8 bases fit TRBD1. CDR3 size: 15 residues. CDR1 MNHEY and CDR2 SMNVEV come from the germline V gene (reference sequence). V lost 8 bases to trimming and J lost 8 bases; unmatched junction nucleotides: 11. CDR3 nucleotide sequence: TGTGCCAGCCGAAGACAGGGGATAGGGCATTCACCCCTCCACTTT. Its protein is CASRRQGIGHSPLHF.

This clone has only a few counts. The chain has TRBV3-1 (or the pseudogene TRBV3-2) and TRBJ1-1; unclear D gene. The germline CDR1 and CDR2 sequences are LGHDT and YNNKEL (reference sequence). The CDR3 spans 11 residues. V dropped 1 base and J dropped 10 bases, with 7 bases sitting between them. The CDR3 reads CASSQGRGAFF. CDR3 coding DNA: TGTGCCAGCAGCCAAGGCCGGGGAGCTTTCTTT.

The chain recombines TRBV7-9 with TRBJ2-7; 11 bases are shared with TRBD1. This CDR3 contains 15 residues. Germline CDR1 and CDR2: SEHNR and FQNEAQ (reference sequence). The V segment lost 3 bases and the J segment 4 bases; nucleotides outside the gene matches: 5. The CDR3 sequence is CASSLSGQGEYEQYF. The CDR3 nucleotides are TGTGCCAGCAGCTTGTCGGGACAGGGGGAATACGAGCAGTACTTC.

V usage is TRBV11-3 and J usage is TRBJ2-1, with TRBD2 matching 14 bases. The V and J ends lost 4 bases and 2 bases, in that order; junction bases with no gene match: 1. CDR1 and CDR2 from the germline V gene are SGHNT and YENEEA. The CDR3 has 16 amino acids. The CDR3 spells CASSSGLAGAYNEQFF. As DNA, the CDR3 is TGTGCCAGCAGCTCGGGACTAGCGGGAGCCTACAATGAGCAGTTCTTC. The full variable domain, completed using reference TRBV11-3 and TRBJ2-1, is EAGVVQSPRYKIIEKKQPVAFWCNPISGHNTLYWYLQNLGQGPELLIRYENEEAVDDSQLPKDRFSAERLKGVDSTLKIQPAELGDSAVYLCASSSGLAGAYNEQFFGPGTRLTVL.